The entry below gives a single TCR beta chain sequence along with its context. What it binds is unknown. This CDR3 spans 15 amino acids. Trimming took 6 bases from V and 7 from J; bases not matched to a gene: 7. From germline, CDR1 is MDHEN and CDR2 SYDVKM. This entry is derived from a study of cytomegalovirus exposure and HLA in healthy donors. PCR was performed using 60 Vbeta and 13 Jbeta primers. Sequenced by immunoSEQ multiplex PCR; TCRdb stores in-frame clones only, minus some. The repertoire holds 130,000 or so clones, with more than 65% as singletons. General study points: A highly shared variant cluster was judged a likely technical artifact.

This sequence originates from a male donor in good health and CMV-seropositive. The sequenced sample was PBMCs. The chain couples TRBV28 to TRBJ1-5, with 12 bases fitting TRBD1. CDR3 region: CASSTGQGAAQPQHF. The DNA of the CDR3 is TGTGCCAGCAGCACGGGACAGGGGGCAGCCCAGCCCCAGCATTTT.